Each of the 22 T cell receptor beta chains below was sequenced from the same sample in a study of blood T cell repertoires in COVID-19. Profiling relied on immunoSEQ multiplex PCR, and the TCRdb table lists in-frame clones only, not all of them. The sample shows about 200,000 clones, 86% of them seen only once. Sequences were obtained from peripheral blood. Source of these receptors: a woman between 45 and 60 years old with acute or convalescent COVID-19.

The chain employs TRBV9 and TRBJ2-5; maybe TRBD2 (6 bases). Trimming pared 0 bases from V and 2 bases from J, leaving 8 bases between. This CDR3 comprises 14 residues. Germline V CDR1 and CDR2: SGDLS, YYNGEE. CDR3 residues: CASSVDGGQETQYF. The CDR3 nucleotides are TGTGCCAGCAGCGTAGATGGAGGGCAAGAGACCCAGTACTTC.

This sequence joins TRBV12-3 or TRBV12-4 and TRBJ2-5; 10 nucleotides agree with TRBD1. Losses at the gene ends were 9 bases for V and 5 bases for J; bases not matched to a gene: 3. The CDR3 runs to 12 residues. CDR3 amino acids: CASGTGVETQYF. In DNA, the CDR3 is TGTGCCAGTGGGACAGGGGTGGAGACCCAGTACTTC.

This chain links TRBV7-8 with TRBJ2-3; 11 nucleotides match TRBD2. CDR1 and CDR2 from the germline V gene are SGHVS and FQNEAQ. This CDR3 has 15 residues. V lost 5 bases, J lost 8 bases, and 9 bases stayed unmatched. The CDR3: CASSSSGTSGVTQYF. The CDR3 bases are TGTGCCAGCAGCAGCTCCGGGACTAGCGGAGTTACGCAGTATTTT.

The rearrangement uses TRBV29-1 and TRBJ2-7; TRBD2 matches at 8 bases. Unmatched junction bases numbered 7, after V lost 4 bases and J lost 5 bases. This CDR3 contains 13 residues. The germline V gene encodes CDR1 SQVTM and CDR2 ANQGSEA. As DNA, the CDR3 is TGCAGCGTTGGAGACGGGAGGGCACACGAGCAGTACTTC. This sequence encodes CSVGDGRAHEQYF.

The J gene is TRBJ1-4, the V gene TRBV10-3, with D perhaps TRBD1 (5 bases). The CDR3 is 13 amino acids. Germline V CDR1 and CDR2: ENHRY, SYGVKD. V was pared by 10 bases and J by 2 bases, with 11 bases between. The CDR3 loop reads CASSGFTNEKLFF. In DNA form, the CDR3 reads TGTGCCAGTTCAGGGTTCACTAATGAAAAACTGTTTTTT.

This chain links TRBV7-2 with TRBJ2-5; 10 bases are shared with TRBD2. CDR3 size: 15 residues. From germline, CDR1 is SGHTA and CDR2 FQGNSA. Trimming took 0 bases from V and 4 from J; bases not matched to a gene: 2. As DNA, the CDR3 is TGTGCCAGCAGCTTAGCCCCTAGCGGGGGAGAGACCCAGTACTTC. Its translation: CASSLAPSGGETQYF.

The CDR3 is CASSFREIYGYTF. CDR3 in DNA: TGTGCCAGTAGTTTCCGGGAAATTTATGGCTACACCTTC. The chain combines TRBV19 with TRBJ1-2; D gene uncertain. The V end lost 5 bases, the J end lost 5 bases, and 12 bases lay between the germline ends. The CDR3 is 13 amino acids. In germline, CDR1 is LNHDA, CDR2 SQIVND (reference sequence).

In DNA form, the CDR3 reads TGTGCCAGCAGCTTTGGCAACAGCAATCAGCCCCAGCATTTT. Residues: CASSFGNSNQPQHF. The V call is TRBV7-8, the J call TRBJ1-5; D gene uncertain. This CDR3 has 14 amino acids. The germline V gene encodes CDR1 SGHVS and CDR2 FQNEAQ. Trimming removed 3 bases from V and 1 base from J, with 7 bases in between.

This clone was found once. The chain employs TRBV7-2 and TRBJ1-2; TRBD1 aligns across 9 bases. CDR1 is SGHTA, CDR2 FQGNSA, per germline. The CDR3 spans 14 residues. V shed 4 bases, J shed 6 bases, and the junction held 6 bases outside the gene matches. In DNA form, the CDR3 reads TGTGCCAGCAGCTCACGACAGGGGGAGAATGGCTACACCTTC. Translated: CASSSRQGENGYTF. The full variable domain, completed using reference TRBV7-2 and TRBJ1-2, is GAGVSQSPSNKVTEKGKDVELRCDPISGHTALYWYRQSLGQGLEFLIYFQGNSAPDKSGLPSDRFSAERTGGSVSTLTIQRTQQEDSAVYLCASSSRQGENGYTFGSGTRLTVV.

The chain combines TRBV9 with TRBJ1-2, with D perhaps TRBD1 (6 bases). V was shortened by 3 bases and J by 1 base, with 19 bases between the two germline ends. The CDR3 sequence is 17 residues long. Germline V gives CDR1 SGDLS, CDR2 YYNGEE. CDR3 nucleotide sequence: TGTGCCAGCAGCGGATTCTGGACAGCTGGGGTTAACTATGGCTACACCTTC. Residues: CASSGFWTAGVNYGYTF.

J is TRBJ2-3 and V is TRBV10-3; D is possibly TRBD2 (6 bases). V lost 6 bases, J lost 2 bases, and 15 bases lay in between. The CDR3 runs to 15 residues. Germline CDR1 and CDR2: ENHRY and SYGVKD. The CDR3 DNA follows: TGTGCCATCAGGCCCACTAGCTTAGCCACAGATACGCAGTATTTT. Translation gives CAIRPTSLATDTQYF.

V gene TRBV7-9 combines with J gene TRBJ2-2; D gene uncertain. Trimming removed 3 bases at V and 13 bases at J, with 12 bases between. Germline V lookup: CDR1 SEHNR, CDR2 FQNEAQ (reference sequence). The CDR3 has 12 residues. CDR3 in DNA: TGTGCCAGCAGCTTTAGCATTGACGGGCTGTTTTTT. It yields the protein CASSFSIDGLFF.

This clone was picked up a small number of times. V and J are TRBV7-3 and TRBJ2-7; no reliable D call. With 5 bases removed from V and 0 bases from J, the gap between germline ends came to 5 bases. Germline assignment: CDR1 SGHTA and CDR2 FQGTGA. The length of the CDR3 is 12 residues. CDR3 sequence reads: CASSPYSYEQYF. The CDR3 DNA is TGTGCCAGCAGCCCGTACTCCTACGAGCAGTACTTC.

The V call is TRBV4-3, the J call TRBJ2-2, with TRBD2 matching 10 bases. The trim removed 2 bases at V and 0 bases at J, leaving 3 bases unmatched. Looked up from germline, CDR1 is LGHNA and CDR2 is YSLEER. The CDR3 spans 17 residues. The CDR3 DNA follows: TGCGCCAGCAGCCAACCTAGCGGGGGATCGAACACCGGGGAGCTGTTTTTT. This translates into CASSQPSGGSNTGELFF.

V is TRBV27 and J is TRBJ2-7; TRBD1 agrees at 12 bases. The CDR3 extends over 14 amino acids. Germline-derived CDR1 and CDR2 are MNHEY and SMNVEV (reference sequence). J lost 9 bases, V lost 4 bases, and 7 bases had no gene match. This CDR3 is CASSSPGQGARQYF. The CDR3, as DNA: TGTGCCAGCAGTTCACCGGGACAGGGGGCAAGGCAGTACTTC.

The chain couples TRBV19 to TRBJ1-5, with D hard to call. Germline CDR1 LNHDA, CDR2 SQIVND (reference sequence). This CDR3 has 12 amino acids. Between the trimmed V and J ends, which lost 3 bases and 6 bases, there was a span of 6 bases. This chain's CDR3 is CASSISGQPQHF. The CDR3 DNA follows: TGTGCCAGTAGTATTTCGGGTCAGCCCCAGCATTTT. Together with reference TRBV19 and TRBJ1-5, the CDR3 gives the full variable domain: DGGITQSPKYLFRKEGQNVTLSCEQNLNHDAMYWYRQDPGQGLRLIYYSQIVNDFQKGDIAEGYSVSREKKESFPLTVTSAQKNPTAFYLCASSISGQPQHFGDGTRLSIL.

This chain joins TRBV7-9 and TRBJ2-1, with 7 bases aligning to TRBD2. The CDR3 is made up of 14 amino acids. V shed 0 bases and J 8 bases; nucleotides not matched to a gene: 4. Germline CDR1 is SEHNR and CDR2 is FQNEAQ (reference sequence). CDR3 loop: CASSLAGGPDEQFF. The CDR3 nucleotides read TGTGCCAGCAGCTTAGCGGGAGGGCCAGATGAGCAGTTCTTC.

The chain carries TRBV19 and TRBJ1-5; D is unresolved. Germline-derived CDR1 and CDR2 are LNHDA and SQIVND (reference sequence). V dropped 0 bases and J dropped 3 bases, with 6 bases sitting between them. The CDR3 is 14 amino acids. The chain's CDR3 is CASSIEQFNQPQHF. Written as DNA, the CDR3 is TGTGCCAGTAGTATAGAACAGTTCAATCAGCCCCAGCATTTT.

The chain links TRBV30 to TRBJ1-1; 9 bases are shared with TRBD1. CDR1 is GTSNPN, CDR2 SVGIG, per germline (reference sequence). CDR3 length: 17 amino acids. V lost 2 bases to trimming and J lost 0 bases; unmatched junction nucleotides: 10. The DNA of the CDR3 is TGTGCCTGGAGTTCCGCCCGGACAGGGGTCATGAACACTGAAGCTTTCTTT. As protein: CAWSSARTGVMNTEAFF.

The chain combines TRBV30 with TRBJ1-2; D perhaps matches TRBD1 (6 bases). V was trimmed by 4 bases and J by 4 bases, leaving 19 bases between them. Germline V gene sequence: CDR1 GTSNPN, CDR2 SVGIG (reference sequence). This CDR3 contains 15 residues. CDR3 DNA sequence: TGTGCCTGGAACAAACGGGACGCAGGGGCCTATGGCTACACCTTC. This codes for CAWNKRDAGAYGYTF.

CDR3 region: CSVGGGTGNNEQFF. The CDR3 nucleotides are TGCAGCGTTGGGGGCGGGACAGGGAACAATGAGCAGTTCTTC. The chain employs TRBV29-1 and TRBJ2-1; 9 nucleotides agree with TRBD1. Germline V gene sequence: CDR1 SQVTM, CDR2 ANQGSEA. Trimming removed 4 bases from V and 5 bases from J; junction bases left unmatched: 6. The CDR3 sequence is 14 residues long.

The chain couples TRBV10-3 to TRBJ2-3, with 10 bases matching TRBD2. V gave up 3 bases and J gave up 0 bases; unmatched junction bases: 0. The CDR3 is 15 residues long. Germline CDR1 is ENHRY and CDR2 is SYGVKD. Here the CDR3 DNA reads TGTGCCATCAGTGAACTAGCGGGGAGCACAGATACGCAGTATTTT. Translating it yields CAISELAGSTDTQYF.